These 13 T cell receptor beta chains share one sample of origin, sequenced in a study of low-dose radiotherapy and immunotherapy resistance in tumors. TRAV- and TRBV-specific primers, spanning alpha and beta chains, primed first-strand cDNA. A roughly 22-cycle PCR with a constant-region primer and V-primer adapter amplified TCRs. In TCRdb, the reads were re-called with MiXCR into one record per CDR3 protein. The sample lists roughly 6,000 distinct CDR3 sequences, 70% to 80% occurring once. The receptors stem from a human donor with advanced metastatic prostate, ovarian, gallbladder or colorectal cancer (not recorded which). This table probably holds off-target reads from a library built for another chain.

The CDR3 spells CASSFSGTRHSNQPQHF. The CDR3 DNA follows: TGTGCCAGCAGTTTTTCCGGGACGCGACATAGCAATCAGCCCCAGCATTTT. V usage is TRBV28 and J usage is TRBJ1-5, with D possibly matching TRBD1 (5 bases). V gave up 3 bases and J gave up 0 bases, with 15 bases separating them. In germline, CDR1 is MDHEN, CDR2 SYDVKM. The CDR3 sequence is 17 residues long.

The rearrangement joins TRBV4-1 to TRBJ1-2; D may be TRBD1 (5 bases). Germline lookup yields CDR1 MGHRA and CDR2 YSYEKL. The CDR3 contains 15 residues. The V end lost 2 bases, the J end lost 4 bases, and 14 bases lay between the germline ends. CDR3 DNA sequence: TGCGCCAGCAGCCAATGGAAAGACAGTGTCTATGGCTACACCTTC. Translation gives CASSQWKDSVYGYTF.

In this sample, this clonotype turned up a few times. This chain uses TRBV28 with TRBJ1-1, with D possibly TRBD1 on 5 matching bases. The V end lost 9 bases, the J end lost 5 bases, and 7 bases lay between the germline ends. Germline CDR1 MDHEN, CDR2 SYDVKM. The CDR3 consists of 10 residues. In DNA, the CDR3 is TGTGCCAGTTGGGGGACTGAAGCTTTCTTT. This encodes CASWGTEAFF.

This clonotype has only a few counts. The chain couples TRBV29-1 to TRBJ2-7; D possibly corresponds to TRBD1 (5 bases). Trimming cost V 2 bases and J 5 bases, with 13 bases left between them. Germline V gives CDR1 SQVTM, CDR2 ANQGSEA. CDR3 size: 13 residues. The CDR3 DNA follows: TGCAGCGTTGAACAGCAGGGCTTCCACGAGCAGTACTTC. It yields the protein CSVEQQGFHEQYF.

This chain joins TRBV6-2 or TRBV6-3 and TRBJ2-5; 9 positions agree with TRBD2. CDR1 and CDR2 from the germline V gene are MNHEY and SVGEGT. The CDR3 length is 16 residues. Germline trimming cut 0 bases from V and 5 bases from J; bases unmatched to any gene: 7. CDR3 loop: CASSYSGGGARETQYF. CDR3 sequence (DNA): TGTGCCAGCAGTTACTCGGGCGGGGGGGCCCGGGAGACCCAGTACTTC.

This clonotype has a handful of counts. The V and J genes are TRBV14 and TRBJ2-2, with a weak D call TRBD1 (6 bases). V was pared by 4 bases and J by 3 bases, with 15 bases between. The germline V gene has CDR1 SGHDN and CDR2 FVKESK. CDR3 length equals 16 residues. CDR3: CASSPRGFSDTGELFF. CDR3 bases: TGTGCCAGCAGCCCGAGGGGGTTTTCGGACACCGGGGAGCTGTTTTTT.

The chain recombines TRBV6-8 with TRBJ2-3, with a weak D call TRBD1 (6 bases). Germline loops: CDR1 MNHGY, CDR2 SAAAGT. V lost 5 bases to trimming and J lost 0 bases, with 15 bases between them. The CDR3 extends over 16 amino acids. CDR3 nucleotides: TGTGCCAGCAGTGGAACCGGACAGAAAAGCACAGATACGCAGTATTTT. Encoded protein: CASSGTGQKSTDTQYF.

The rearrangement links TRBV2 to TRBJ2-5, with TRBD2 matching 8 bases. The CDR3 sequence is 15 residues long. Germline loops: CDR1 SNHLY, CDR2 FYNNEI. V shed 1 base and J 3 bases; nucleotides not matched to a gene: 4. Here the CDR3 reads CASSEEIAGKETQYF. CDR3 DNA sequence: TGTGCCAGCAGTGAAGAGATAGCGGGAAAAGAGACCCAGTACTTC.

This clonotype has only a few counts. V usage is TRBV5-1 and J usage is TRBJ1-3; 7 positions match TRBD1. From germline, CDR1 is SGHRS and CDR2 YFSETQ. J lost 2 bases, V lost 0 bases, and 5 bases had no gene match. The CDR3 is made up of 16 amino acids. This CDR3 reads CASSLDPGTAGNTIYF. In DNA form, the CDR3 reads TGCGCCAGCAGCTTGGATCCCGGGACAGCTGGAAACACCATATATTTT.

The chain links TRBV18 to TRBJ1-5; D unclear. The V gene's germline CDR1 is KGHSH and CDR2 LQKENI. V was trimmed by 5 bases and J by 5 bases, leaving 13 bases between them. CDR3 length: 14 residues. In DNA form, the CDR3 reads TGTGCCAGCTCAGAGTTATTCAGTGATCAGCCCCAGCATTTT. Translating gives CASSELFSDQPQHF.

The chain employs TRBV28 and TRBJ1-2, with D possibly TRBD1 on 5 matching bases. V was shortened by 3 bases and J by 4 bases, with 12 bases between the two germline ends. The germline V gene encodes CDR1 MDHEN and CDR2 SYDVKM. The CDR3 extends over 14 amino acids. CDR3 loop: CASSLARVIYGYTF. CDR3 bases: TGTGCCAGCAGTTTGGCCAGGGTGATCTATGGCTACACCTTC.

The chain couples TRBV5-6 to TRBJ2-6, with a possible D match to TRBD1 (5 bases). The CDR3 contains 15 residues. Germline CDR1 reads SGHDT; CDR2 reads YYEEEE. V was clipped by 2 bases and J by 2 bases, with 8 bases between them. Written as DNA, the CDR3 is TGTGCCAGCAGCTTCAGGGTCCCTGGGGCCAACGTCCTGACTTTC. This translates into CASSFRVPGANVLTF.

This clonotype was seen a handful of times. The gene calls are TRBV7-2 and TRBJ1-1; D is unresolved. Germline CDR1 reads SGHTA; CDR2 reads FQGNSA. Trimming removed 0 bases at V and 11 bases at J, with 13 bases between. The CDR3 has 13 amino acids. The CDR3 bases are TGTGCCAGCAGCTTAGCGCAAAACGTAGAGGCTTTCTTT. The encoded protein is CASSLAQNVEAFF. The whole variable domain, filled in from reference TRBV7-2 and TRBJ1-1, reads GAGVSQSPSNKVTEKGKDVELRCDPISGHTALYWYRQSLGQGLEFLIYFQGNSAPDKSGLPSDRFSAERTGGSVSTLTIQRTQQEDSAVYLCASSLAQNVEAFFGQGTRLTVV.